This T cell receptor beta chain was documented in a study of cytomegalovirus exposure and HLA in healthy donors. As concerns this clone: Its antigen is unidentified.

Primers: 60 Vbeta forward and 13 Jbeta reverse. Original processing notes: Later analysis identified 80 million to 90 million unique TCR beta chains, approximately 11 million shared. Data came from immunoSEQ multiplex PCR; TCRdb stores just in-frame clones and leaves some out. V and J calls and clone size are as listed in that table; D and trimming were resolved from the DNA. The data show fewer than 250,000 clones, roughly 75% seen once. General study findings and limits: In an earlier analysis, productive rearrangement rates for most beta V segments clustered near 87% or 30%. Later analysis indicated greater clonal expansion among HLA-associated TCR beta chains than among equally common other chains.

Sequences were obtained from PBMCs. The receptor comes from a man aged 30 to 45 in good health and CMV-seropositive.

The CDR3 nucleotides are TGTGCCAGCAACCCCCGCAGGGGCTATGGCTACACCTTC. This sequence encodes CASNPRRGYGYTF. V usage is TRBV2 and J usage is TRBJ1-2; D is perhaps TRBD1 (6 bases). Trimming left V 7 bases short and J 4 bases short, with 13 bases between. Germline-derived CDR1 and CDR2 are SNHLY and FYNNEI. The CDR3 is 13 amino acids.